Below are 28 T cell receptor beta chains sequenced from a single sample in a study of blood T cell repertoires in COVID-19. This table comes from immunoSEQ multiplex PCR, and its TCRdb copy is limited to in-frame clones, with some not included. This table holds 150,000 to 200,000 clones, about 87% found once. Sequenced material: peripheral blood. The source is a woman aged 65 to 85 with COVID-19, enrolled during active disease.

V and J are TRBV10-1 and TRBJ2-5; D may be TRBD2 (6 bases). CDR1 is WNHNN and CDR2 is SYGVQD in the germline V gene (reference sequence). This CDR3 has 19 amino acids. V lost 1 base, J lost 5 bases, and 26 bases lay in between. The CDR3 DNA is TGCGCCAGCAGTGAGTTTCGAGACTACCCTCATGTCCGGGGGGAGACCCAGTACTTC. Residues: CASSEFRDYPHVRGETQYF.

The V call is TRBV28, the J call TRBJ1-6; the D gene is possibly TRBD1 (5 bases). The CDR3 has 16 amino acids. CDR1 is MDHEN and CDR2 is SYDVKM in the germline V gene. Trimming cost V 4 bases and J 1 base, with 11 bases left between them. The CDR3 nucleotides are TGTGCCAGCAGTTACCGTGGACAATCCTATAATTCACCCCTCCACTTT. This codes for CASSYRGQSYNSPLHF. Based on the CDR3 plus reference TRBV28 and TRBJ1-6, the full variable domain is DVKVTQSSRYLVKRTGEKVFLECVQDMDHENMFWYRQDPGLGLRLIYFSYDVKMKEKGDIPEGYSVSREKKERFSLILESASTNQTSMYLCASSYRGQSYNSPLHFGNGTRLTVT.

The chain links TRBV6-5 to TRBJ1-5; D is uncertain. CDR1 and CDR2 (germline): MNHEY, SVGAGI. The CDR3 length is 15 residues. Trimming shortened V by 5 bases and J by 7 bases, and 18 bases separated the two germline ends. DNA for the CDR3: TGTGCCAGCAGTCCCCGGGCTCTCAGCGGGCAGCCCCAGCATTTT. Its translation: CASSPRALSGQPQHF.

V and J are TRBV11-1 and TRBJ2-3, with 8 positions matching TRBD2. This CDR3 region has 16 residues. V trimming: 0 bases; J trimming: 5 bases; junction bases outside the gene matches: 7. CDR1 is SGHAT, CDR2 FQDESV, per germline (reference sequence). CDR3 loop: CASSLAARGGLDTQYF. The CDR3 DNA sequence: TGTGCCAGCAGCTTAGCGGCCCGGGGGGGCCTAGATACGCAGTATTTT.

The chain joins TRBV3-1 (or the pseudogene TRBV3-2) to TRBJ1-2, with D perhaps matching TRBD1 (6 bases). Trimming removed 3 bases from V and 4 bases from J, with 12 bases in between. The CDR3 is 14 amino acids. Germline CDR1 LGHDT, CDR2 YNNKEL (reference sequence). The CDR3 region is CASSQGAASYGYTF. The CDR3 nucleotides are TGTGCCAGCAGCCAGGGGGCTGCTTCCTATGGCTACACCTTC.

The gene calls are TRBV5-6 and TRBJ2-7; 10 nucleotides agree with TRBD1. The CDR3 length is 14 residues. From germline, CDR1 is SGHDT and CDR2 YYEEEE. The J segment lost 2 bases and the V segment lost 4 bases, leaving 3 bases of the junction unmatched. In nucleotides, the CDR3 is TGTGCCAGCAGCCCCGGGACAGGGGCCTACGAGCAGTACTTC. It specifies CASSPGTGAYEQYF.

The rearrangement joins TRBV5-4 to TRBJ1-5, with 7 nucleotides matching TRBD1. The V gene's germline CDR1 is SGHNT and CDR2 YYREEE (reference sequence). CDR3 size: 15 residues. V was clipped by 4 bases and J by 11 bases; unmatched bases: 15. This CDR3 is CASSQTGTASSAQHF. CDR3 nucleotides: TGTGCCAGCAGCCAAACCGGGACAGCTTCTTCGGCCCAGCATTTT.

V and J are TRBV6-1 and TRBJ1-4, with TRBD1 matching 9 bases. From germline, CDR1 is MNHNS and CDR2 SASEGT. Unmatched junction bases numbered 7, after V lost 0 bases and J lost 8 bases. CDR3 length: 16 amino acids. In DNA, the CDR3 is TGTGCCAGCAGTGAAGCAGCGGGACAGGGTGGCGAAAAACTGTTTTTT. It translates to CASSEAAGQGGEKLFF.

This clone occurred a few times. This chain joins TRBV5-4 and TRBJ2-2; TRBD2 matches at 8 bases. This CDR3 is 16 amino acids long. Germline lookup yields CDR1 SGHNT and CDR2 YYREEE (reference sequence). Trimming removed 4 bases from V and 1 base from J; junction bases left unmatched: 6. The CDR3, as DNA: TGTGCCAGCAGCCCGAGGAGCGGGGGGAACACCGGGGAGCTGTTTTTT. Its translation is CASSPRSGGNTGELFF. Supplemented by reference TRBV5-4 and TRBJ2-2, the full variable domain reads ETGVTQSPTHLIKTRGQQVTLRCSSQSGHNTVSWYQQALGQGPQFIFQYYREEENGRGNFPPRFSGLQFPNYSSELNVNALELDDSALYLCASSPRSGGNTGELFFGEGSRLTVL.

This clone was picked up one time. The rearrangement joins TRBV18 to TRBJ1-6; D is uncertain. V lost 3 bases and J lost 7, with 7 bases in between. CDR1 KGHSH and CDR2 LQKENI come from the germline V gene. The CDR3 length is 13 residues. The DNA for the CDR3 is TGTGCCAGCTCACCCCAGGCGAATTCACCCCTCCACTTT. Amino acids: CASSPQANSPLHF.

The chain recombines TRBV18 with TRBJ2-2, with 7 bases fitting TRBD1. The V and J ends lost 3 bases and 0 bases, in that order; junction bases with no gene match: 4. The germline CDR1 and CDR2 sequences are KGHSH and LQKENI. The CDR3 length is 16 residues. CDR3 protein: CASSPNRGANTGELFF. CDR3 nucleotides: TGTGCCAGCTCACCCAACAGGGGCGCGAACACCGGGGAGCTGTTTTTT.

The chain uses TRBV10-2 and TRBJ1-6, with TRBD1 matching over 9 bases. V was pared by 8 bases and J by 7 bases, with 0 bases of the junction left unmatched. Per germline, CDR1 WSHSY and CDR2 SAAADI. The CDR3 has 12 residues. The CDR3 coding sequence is TGCGCCAGCGGGACAGGGAATTCACCCCTCCACTTT. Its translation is CASGTGNSPLHF.

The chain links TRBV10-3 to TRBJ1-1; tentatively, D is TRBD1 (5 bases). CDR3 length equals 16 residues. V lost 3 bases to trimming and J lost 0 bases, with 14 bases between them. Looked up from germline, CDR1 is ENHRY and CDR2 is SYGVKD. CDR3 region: CAISEGQGLMNTEAFF. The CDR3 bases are TGTGCCATCAGTGAAGGCCAGGGACTCATGAACACTGAAGCTTTCTTT.

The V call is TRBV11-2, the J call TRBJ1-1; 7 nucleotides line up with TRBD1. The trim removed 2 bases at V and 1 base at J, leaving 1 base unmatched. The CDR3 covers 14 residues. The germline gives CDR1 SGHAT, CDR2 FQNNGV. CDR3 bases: TGTGCCAGCAGCTTAAGACAGGGGAACACTGAAGCTTTCTTT. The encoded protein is CASSLRQGNTEAFF.

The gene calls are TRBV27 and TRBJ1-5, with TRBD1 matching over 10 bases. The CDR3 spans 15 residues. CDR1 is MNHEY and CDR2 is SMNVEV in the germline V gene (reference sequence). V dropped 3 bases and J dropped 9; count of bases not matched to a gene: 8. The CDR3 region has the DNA TGTGCCAGCAGTTTCGGAGGACAGGGGGAGTCGCCCCAGCATTTT. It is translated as CASSFGGQGESPQHF.

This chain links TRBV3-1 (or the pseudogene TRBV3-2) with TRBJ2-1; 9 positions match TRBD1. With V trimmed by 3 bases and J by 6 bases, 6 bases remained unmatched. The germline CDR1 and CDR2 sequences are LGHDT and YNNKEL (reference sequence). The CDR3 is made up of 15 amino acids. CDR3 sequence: CASSQGQGFSNEQFF. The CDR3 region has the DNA TGTGCCAGCAGCCAGGGACAGGGCTTTTCCAATGAGCAGTTCTTC.

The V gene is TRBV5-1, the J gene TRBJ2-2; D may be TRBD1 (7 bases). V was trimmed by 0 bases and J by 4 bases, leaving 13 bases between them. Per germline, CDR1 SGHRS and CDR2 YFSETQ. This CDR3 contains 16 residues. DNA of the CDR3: TGCGCCAGCAGCTTGGTGCAGGGGGGTAGCACCGGGGAGCTGTTTTTT. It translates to CASSLVQGGSTGELFF.

The CDR3 DNA is TGTGTTTCCGTGACAGGGTTCACCGGGGAGCTGTTTTTT. Its translation: CVSVTGFTGELFF. The chain joins TRBV2 to TRBJ2-2, with 7 nucleotides matching TRBD1. Germline V gene sequence: CDR1 SNHLY, CDR2 FYNNEI. This CDR3 region has 13 residues.

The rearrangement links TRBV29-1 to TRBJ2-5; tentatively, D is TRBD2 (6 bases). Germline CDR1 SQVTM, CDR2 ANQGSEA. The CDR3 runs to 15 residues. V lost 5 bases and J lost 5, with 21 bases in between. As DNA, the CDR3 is TGCAGCGTTCGACCCGGGACTTCGTCGGCTGAGACCCAGTACTTC. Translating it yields CSVRPGTSSAETQYF.

The DNA for the CDR3 is TGTGCCAGCAGCGCTTACTCTTATGAGGCAGATACGCAGTATTTT. Its protein is CASSAYSYEADTQYF. This chain connects TRBV9 to TRBJ2-3; no firm D call. Between the trimmed V and J ends, which lost 3 bases and 4 bases, there was a span of 15 bases. Germline CDR1 and CDR2: SGDLS and YYNGEE. The CDR3 spans 15 residues. The whole variable domain, filled in from reference TRBV9 and TRBJ2-3, reads DSGVTQTPKHLITATGQRVTLRCSPRSGDLSVYWYQQSLDQGLQFLIQYYNGEERAKGNILERFSAQQFPDLHSELNLSSLELGDSALYFCASSAYSYEADTQYFGPGTRLTVL.

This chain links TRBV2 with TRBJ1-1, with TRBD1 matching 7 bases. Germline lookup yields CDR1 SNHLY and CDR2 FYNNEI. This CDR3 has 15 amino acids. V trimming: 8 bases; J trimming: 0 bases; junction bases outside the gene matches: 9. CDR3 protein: CASSGTVLMNTEAFF. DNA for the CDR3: TGTGCCAGCTCCGGGACAGTCCTTATGAACACTGAAGCTTTCTTT.

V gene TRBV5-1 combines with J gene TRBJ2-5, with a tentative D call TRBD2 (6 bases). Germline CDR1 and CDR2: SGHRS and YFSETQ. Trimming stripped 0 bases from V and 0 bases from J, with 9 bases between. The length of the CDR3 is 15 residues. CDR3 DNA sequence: TGCGCCAGCAGCTTGGAGGGGAGGAACCAAGAGACCCAGTACTTC. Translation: CASSLEGRNQETQYF.

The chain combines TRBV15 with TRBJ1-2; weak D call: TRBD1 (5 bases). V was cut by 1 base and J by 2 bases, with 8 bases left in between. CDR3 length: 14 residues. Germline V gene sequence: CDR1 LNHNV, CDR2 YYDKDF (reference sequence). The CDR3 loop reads CATSRGGSNYGYTF. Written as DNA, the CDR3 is TGTGCCACCAGCAGAGGGGGCTCCAACTATGGCTACACCTTC.

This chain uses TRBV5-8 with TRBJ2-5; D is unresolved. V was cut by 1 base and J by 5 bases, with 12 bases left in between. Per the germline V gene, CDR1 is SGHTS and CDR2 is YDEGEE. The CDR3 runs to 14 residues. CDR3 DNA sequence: TGTGCCAGCAGCTTGAGACTGCTTGCGGAGACCCAGTACTTC. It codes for CASSLRLLAETQYF.

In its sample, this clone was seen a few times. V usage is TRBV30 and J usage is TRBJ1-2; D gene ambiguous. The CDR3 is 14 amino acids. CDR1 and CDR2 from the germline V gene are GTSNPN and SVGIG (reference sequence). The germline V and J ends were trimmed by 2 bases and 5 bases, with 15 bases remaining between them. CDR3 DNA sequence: TGTGCCTGGAGTAGGGAGCACAAGACATATGGCTACACCTTC. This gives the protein CAWSREHKTYGYTF.

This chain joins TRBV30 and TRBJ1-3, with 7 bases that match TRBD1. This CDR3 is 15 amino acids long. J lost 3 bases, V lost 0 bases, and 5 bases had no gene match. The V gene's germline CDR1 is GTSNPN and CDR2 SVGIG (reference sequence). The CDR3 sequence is CAWSVDRAFGNTIYF. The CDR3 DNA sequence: TGTGCCTGGAGTGTAGACAGGGCATTTGGAAACACCATATATTTT.

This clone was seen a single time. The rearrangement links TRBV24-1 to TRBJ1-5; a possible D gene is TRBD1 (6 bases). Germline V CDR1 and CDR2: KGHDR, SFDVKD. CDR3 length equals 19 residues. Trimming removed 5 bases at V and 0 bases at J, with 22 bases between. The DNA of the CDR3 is TGTGCCACCAGTGGGGGTTCGCAGGGGAAGGTTTATAGCAATCAGCCCCAGCATTTT. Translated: CATSGGSQGKVYSNQPQHF.

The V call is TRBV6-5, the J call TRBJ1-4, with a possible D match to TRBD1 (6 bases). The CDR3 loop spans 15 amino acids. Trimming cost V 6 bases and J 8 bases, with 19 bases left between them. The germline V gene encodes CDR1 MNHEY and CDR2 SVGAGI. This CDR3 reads CASRTSGAGREKLFF. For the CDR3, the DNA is TGTGCCAGCAGGACCTCAGGGGCAGGGCGGGAAAAACTGTTTTTT.